The 18 T cell receptor beta chains presented below share a single source sample, sequenced in a study of regulatory T cells in long-lasting Graves disease. Both iRepertoire HTBI primers and Arm-PCR of CDR3 regions were used to build the TCR beta libraries. TCRdb analysed the multiplex PCR reads with MiXCR anew, one entry per CDR3 protein. The data contain fewer than 450,000 distinct CDR3 sequences, 14% to 15% of them singletons. This sample's time point: newly diagnosed GD, antithyroid drugs for less than 3 months. From RNA extracted from PBMCs, the TCR library was made. These data also formed part of another study, on T cells in Graves' hyperthyroidism and ophthalmopathy.

Sequences were derived from peripheral blood mononuclear cells (PBMCs), sampled at new diagnosis, from a patient treated with antithyroid drugs. The receptors derive from a woman between 40 and 50 years old with Graves disease.

In the case of this clonotype: This likely reflects a read error, since a far larger clone is one base away. The rearrangement joins TRBV2 to TRBJ2-3, with 11 bases matching TRBD1. The end of the DNA aligns better with TRBJ2-1, so the J call may be wrong. The CDR3 contains 15 residues. The germline CDR1 and CDR2 sequences are SNHLY and FYNNEI. The CDR3: CASSDGDRGSVAQFF. For the CDR3, the DNA is TGTGCCAGCAGTGACGGGGACAGGGGGTCGGTAGCGCAGTTCTTC.

This clonotype has more than one count but fewer than ten. The rearrangement joins TRBV19 to TRBJ1-1; 7 bases line up with TRBD1. Looked up from germline, CDR1 is LNHDA and CDR2 is SQIVND (reference sequence). V trimming: 6 bases; J trimming: 4 bases; junction bases outside the gene matches: 11. The CDR3 has 15 amino acids. The CDR3, as DNA: TGTGCCAGTAGCCCGACGACAGGGATTGGCACTGAAGCTTTCTTT. As protein: CASSPTTGIGTEAFF.

There are many counts of this clonotype. V and J are TRBV20-1 and TRBJ2-3, with 7 bases fitting TRBD2. V dropped 2 bases and J dropped 5; count of bases not matched to a gene: 7. Germline lookup yields CDR1 DFQATT and CDR2 SNEGSKA (reference sequence). This CDR3 contains 14 residues. CDR3 nucleotides: TGCAGTGCTAGATACGGGAGGCTTAGAGATACGCAGTATTTT. Amino acid sequence: CSARYGRLRDTQYF.

There are many counts of this clonotype. The chain couples TRBV19 to TRBJ2-2, with D unresolved. V was pared by 2 bases and J by 4 bases, with 8 bases between. Germline lookup yields CDR1 LNHDA and CDR2 SQIVND (reference sequence). There are 14 residues in the CDR3. CDR3 bases: TGTGCCAGTAGTATAAGTTCGAGCACCGGGGAGCTGTTTTTT. Translated, it gives CASSISSSTGELFF.

The sample holds many counts of this clonotype. The V gene is TRBV3-1, the J gene TRBJ1-2; 9 positions match TRBD1. Losses at the gene ends were 4 bases for V and 5 bases for J; bases not matched to a gene: 11. CDR3 length: 16 residues. Germline assignment: CDR1 LGHDT and CDR2 YNNKEL (reference sequence). The CDR3 loop is CASSRVGTGSGYGYTF. CDR3 coding DNA: TGTGCCAGCAGCCGTGTAGGGACAGGGAGTGGGTATGGCTACACCTTC.

This clonotype was counted at least ten times. The chain employs TRBV11-3 and TRBJ2-4, with TRBD1 identical over 7 bases. This CDR3 region has 13 residues. The germline CDR1 and CDR2 sequences are SGHNT and YENEEA. The trim removed 5 bases at V and 8 bases at J, leaving 6 bases unmatched. In DNA, the CDR3 is TGTGCCAGCAGCCGTACCACAGGGGACATTCAGTACTTC. Translated: CASSRTTGDIQYF.

V is TRBV15 and J is TRBJ1-2; D possibly corresponds to TRBD1 (5 bases). The CDR3 extends over 14 amino acids. Between the trimmed V and J ends, which lost 0 bases and 3 bases, there was a span of 8 bases. Germline assignment: CDR1 LNHNV and CDR2 YYDKDF (reference sequence). CDR3 protein: CATSRDLRDYGYTF. In DNA form, the CDR3 reads TGTGCCACCAGCAGAGATCTCAGGGACTATGGCTACACCTTC.

This clonotype was detected many times. The chain joins TRBV11-3 to TRBJ2-1; D is uncertain. V was trimmed by 1 base and J by 3 bases, leaving 13 bases between them. The CDR3 spans 16 residues. Germline V lookup: CDR1 SGHNT, CDR2 YENEEA. This CDR3 is CASSLGLIGVYNEQFF. The CDR3 bases are TGTGCCAGCAGCTTAGGACTTATCGGCGTCTACAATGAGCAGTTCTTC.

Ten or more counts support this clonotype. CDR3 coding DNA: TGCAGTGCTAGAGCCCTGCCCGGGGGTGTGTTTGGCTACACCTTC. This encodes CSARALPGGVFGYTF. The gene calls are TRBV20-1 and TRBJ1-2, with D possibly being TRBD1 (5 bases). The germline CDR1 and CDR2 sequences are DFQATT and SNEGSKA (reference sequence). The CDR3 loop spans 15 amino acids. The V end was cut by 1 base, the J end by 7 bases, with 19 bases between.

In this sample, this clonotype turned up many times. The rearrangement joins TRBV5-1 to TRBJ2-1; D might be TRBD1 or TRBD2, each matching 7 bases. The CDR3 consists of 13 residues. Trimming cost V 2 bases and J 8 bases, with 11 bases left between them. Per the germline V gene, CDR1 is SGHRS and CDR2 is YFSETQ. The CDR3: CASSLQGRDEQFF. The CDR3 coding sequence is TGCGCCAGCAGCTTACAGGGGAGGGATGAGCAGTTCTTC.

This clonotype showed up many times. The CDR3 region has the DNA TGTGCCAGCAGCTTGATACAGGGTAACACCGGGGAGCTGTTTTTT. Translating it yields CASSLIQGNTGELFF. V is TRBV7-8 and J is TRBJ2-2; the D gene is possibly TRBD1 (6 bases). CDR3 length: 15 residues. The germline V gene has CDR1 SGHVS and CDR2 FQNEAQ. V lost 3 bases and J 2 bases, leaving 10 bases between the germline ends.

This clonotype was detected many times. This chain uses TRBV10-3 with TRBJ1-5; D uncertain. V lost 0 bases and J 1 base, leaving 4 bases between the germline ends. CDR1 and CDR2 from the germline V gene are ENHRY and SYGVKD. This CDR3 contains 14 residues. As DNA, the CDR3 is TGTGCCATCAGTGAGTCAGGGAGCAATCAGCCCCAGCATTTT. Translated, it gives CAISESGSNQPQHF.

This clonotype came up many times. The chain combines TRBV9 with TRBJ1-2, with 7 bases aligning to TRBD1. Trimming at V came to 6 bases and at J to 2 bases, leaving 10 bases not matched to a gene. This CDR3 spans 15 amino acids. Per germline, CDR1 SGDLS and CDR2 YYNGEE. The CDR3 DNA sequence: TGTGCCAGCACCCCGACAGGGAGTGAGAACTATGGCTACACCTTC. The encoded protein is CASTPTGSENYGYTF.

The chain has TRBV7-9 and TRBJ2-3, with D perhaps being TRBD1 or TRBD2 (5 bases each). V lost 1 base and J lost 2, with 10 bases in between. The CDR3 runs 15 residues. Germline-derived CDR1 and CDR2 are SEHNR and FQNEAQ (reference sequence). CDR3 protein: CASSLGPGLTDTQYF. CDR3 nucleotide sequence: TGTGCCAGCAGCTTAGGGCCGGGGCTCACAGATACGCAGTATTTT.

The chain recombines TRBV11-2 with TRBJ2-1; D gene uncertain. Trimming shortened V by 5 bases and J by 8 bases, and 19 bases separated the two germline ends. There are 15 residues in the CDR3. Per the germline V gene, CDR1 is SGHAT and CDR2 is FQNNGV. This chain's CDR3 is CASSGPGYEFDEQFF. The CDR3 DNA reads TGTGCCAGCAGCGGACCGGGCTACGAGTTCGATGAGCAGTTCTTC.

This clonotype was counted many times. The V gene is TRBV11-3, the J gene TRBJ2-7, with 8 bases identical to TRBD2. From germline, CDR1 is SGHNT and CDR2 YENEEA. CDR3 length equals 14 residues. With 2 bases clipped from V and 6 bases from J, the junction kept 6 bases outside the gene matches. The CDR3 region has the DNA TGTGCCAGCAGCTTAAGCGGGAGATGGGGCGAGCAGTACTTC. Protein product: CASSLSGRWGEQYF.

This clonotype was observed a few times. Lacking the conserved final phenylalanine or tryptophan, this CDR3 likely reflects a read error. The rearrangement uses TRBV30 and TRBJ2-4; D remains unclear. CDR1 and CDR2 from the germline V gene are GTSNPN and SVGIG (reference sequence). CDR3 length equals 14 residues. Deletions cut 3 bases from V and 0 bases from J, with 9 bases between. The DNA of the CDR3 is TGTGCCTGGAGGAAAGGGATAGCCAAAAACATTCAGTACCTC. It yields the protein CAWRKGIAKNIQYL.

The sample holds many counts of this clonotype. This sequence joins TRBV4-1 and TRBJ1-2, with 8 bases that match TRBD1. V dropped 1 base and J dropped 4; count of bases not matched to a gene: 8. The CDR3 has 16 amino acids. Germline V CDR1 and CDR2: MGHRA, YSYEKL. CDR3 protein: CASSQALTGDFYGYTF. In nucleotides, the CDR3 is TGCGCCAGCAGCCAAGCCCTGACAGGGGACTTCTATGGCTACACCTTC.